Sequencing of this T cell receptor (beta chain) was carried out in a study of molecular identifiers for immune sequencing clone quantification. TCRdb independently ran MiXCR on the PCR reads; one entry per CDR3 protein. The table has some 96,000 distinct CDR3 sequences, 24% seen once. Notes on this clonotype: A much larger clone differs from this one at a single base, so this may be a read error.

The V and J ends lost 0 bases and 4 bases respectively, with 12 bases between them. The CDR3 loop spans 15 amino acids. The germline CDR1 and CDR2 sequences are GTSNPN and SVGIG (reference sequence). Source material: naive CD8+ T cells from blood, with Jurkat cell RNA spiked in. Subset noted: FACS-sorted CD8+CD4-CCR7+CD45RA+ naive T cells. The chain joins TRBV30 to TRBJ1-4; no definite D call. The sequence was obtained from a human donor in good health. Some libraries in this study had Jurkat cell RNA spiked in. CDR3 bases: TGTGCCTGGAGTGTACTTCACGGACTTAATGAAAAACTGTTTTTT. Its protein product is CAWSVLHGLNEKLFF. The full variable domain, completed using reference TRBV30 and TRBJ1-4, is SQTIHQWPATLVQPVGSPLSLECTVEGTSNPNLYWYRQAAGRGLQLLFYSVGIGQISSEVPQNLSASRPQDRQFILSSKKLLLSDSGFYLCAWSVLHGLNEKLFFGSGTQLSVL.